This T cell receptor (beta chain) was found in a study of cytomegalovirus exposure and HLA in healthy donors. PCR amplification relied on 60 Vbeta primers (plus 13 Jbeta primers). Only in-frame clones appear in the TCRdb table, and some are missing; sequencing was by immunoSEQ multiplex PCR. This table has hundreds of thousands of clones, about 79% appearing once. V lost 4 bases to trimming and J lost 15 bases, with 19 bases between them. The CDR3 covers 13 residues. Germline loops: CDR1 MNHNS, CDR2 SASEGT. General study results and limits: TCR beta V- and J-gene trimming, according to a later analysis, was linked to a missense DCLRE1C variant. According to reports, the classifier identified cytomegalovirus status with high specificity and sensitivity.

In regard to this clone: Its specificity is not known.

The sequence was collected from a male donor in good health and CMV-seronegative. Sequenced material: PBMCs. The chain joins TRBV6-1 to TRBJ2-1; a weak D match, TRBD2 (6 bases). As DNA, the CDR3 is TGTGCCAGCAGTGTTTCGAATAGTGGAGGGCCGTTCTTC. It is translated as CASSVSNSGGPFF.